Sequencing of this T cell receptor (beta chain) was carried out in a study of beta chain features in type 1 diabetes. Germline V gene lookup returns CDR1 MNHNS and CDR2 SASEGT. This CDR3 is built from 15 residues. With 3 bases clipped from V and 11 bases from J, the junction kept 10 bases outside the gene matches. CD45RO/CCR7/CD25/CD127/CD95/CD27 sorting isolated CD4+ naive, central memory, regulatory and stem cell-like memory cells. Broader study findings: Among patients, naive, central memory and Treg TCRB repertoires appeared more similar than among healthy donors. Moderate but significant shortening of TCRB CDR3s was recorded in all four CD4+ subsets from Type 1 diabetes patients.

Only a few counts were recorded for this clone. The antigen is not known. Investigators reverse transcribed all isolated RNA, so they sequenced expressed TCRB transcripts. The assay was immunoSEQ multiplex PCR, and TCRdb's table has in-frame clones only and misses some. The sample has some 180,000 clones; approximately 13% are singletons. This TCR was recovered from a woman younger than 30 in good health. Sample: central memory CD4+ T cells from blood. The V call is TRBV6-1, the J call TRBJ1-4, with 9 bases lining up with TRBD1. The CDR3 DNA reads TGTGCCAGCAGTGAGCCGGGACAGGGAATTCCGAAACTGTTTTTT. Its translation: CASSEPGQGIPKLFF.